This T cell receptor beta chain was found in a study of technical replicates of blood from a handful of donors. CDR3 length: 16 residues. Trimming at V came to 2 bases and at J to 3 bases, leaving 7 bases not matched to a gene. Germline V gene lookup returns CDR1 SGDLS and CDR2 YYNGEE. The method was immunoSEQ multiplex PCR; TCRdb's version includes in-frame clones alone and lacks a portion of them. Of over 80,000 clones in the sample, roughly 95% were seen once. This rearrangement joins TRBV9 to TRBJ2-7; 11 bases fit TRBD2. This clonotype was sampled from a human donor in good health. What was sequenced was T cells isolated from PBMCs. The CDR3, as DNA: TGTGCCAGCAGCGTCAGCTCGGGACTAGCGGTCTACGAGCAGTACTTC. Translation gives CASSVSSGLAVYEQYF.